The source of this TCR beta chain is a study of glioma-infiltrating T cells. Findings and caveats of the study: Tissue and blood shared very few CDR3 sequences. Above-expected tissue-blood divergence occurred in all gliomas, most in low-grade ones.

TCR alpha and beta CDR3 regions were amplified from RNA using iRepertoire nested multiplex PCR. Tissue mRNA or PBMC total RNA, roughly 90-400 ng, went into one-step reverse transcription and amplification. TCRdb used MiXCR to reprocess the multiplex PCR reads, holding one entry per CDR3 protein. The data contain approximately 110,000 distinct CDR3 sequences, approximately 25% of them seen just once; the ten biggest clones take up 12% to 15%. The germline CDR1 and CDR2 sequences are LGHNA and YNFKEQ. The CDR3 length is 18 residues. V gave up 2 bases and J gave up 2 bases; unmatched junction bases: 15. On this clonotype: The target antigen is unknown.

The rearrangement uses TRBV4-2 and TRBJ2-7, with 7 bases fitting TRBD2. The source is a human donor with low-grade glioma or glioblastoma, undergoing nonglioma brain surgery, or in good health (not recorded which). Sequenced sample: glioma tissue, nonneoplastic brain tissue, or PBMCs (not recorded which). The CDR3 DNA reads TGTGCCAGCAGCCAAAGGGTCCCCGGGACTATCGAGACCTACGAGCAGTACTTC. It encodes CASSQRVPGTIETYEQYF.